A single sample is the source of the 20 T cell receptor beta chains below, sequenced in a study of T cell clonotyping in hematopoietic cell transplantation (dated by TCRdb to about 2021). The sample's time point label is to be understood as: 30 days after allo-HCT. Library generation was performed with the immunoSEQ multiplex PCR assay. TCRdb mirrors the immuneACCESS table, restricted to in-frame sequences. Some clones are absent from its copies; in checked studies, under half trace to an unresolved V gene, and the reason for the others is unknown. The sample records 15,000 to 20,000 clones, approximately 61% of which are singletons. 10% to 15% of the sample goes to the ten largest clones. This specimen consisted of PBMCs, obtained 30 days after allogeneic stem cell transplant. The receptors originated from a male patient between 45 and 59 years old who had an allogeneic stem cell transplant from an unrelated donor, so T cells may come from the graft donor. Some clones in this sample may be carry-over from other donors' samples.

The CDR3 sequence is CASSFGKGLDSPLHF. CDR3 DNA sequence: TGTGCCAGCAGCTTCGGAAAGGGGTTAGATTCACCCCTCCACTTT. The chain combines TRBV7-2 with TRBJ1-6, with D maybe TRBD1 (5 bases). The CDR3 is 15 residues long. Germline loops: CDR1 SGHTA, CDR2 FQGNSA. Trimming left V 3 bases short and J 8 bases short, with 14 bases between.

This chain joins TRBV28 and TRBJ1-2, with 10 nucleotides matching TRBD1. The J segment lost 13 bases and the V segment lost 5 bases, leaving 7 bases of the junction unmatched. Germline assignment: CDR1 MDHEN and CDR2 SYDVKM. This CDR3 is built from 12 residues. The chain's CDR3 is CASSLWDRGPTF. DNA for the CDR3: TGTGCCAGCAGTCTCTGGGACAGGGGCCCCACCTTC.

The J gene is TRBJ2-3, the V gene TRBV5-8; perhaps TRBD2 as D (6 bases). Germline CDR1 reads SGHTS; CDR2 reads YDEGEE. The CDR3 is 17 residues long. V was trimmed by 4 bases and J by 2 bases, leaving 20 bases between them. The CDR3 bases are TGTGCCAGCAGCCCTAAGCGCCGGACTACCTACACAGATACGCAGTATTTT. It specifies CASSPKRRTTYTDTQYF.

The chain has TRBV4-3 and TRBJ2-7; the match to TRBD2 covers 11 bases. The V gene end was trimmed by 0 bases and the J gene end by 0 bases; junction bases not matched to a gene: 7. The CDR3 runs to 18 residues. Germline V CDR1 and CDR2: LGHNA, YSLEER. In DNA, the CDR3 is TGCGCCAGCAGCCAAGATCTAGCGGGGGGCCTCCTCTCCTACGAGCAGTACTTC. The encoded protein is CASSQDLAGGLLSYEQYF.

The sample holds a few counts of this clone. The chain uses TRBV6-5 and TRBJ2-7; 8 bases are shared with TRBD2. Germline V CDR1 and CDR2: MNHEY, SVGAGI. The CDR3 covers 15 residues. The J segment lost 2 bases and the V segment lost 5 bases, leaving 8 bases of the junction unmatched. In DNA, the CDR3 is TGTGCCAGCAGTCCCAGACTAGCGCTAACCTACGAGCAGTACTTC. Translated, it gives CASSPRLALTYEQYF.

This clone came up once. The rearrangement joins TRBV19 to TRBJ1-1; D unclear. CDR3 length equals 13 residues. The V end lost 1 base, the J end lost 6 bases, and 9 bases lay between the germline ends. Germline lookup yields CDR1 LNHDA and CDR2 SQIVND (reference sequence). This chain's CDR3 is CASSIVGGSEAFF. The CDR3, as DNA: TGTGCCAGTAGTATAGTGGGCGGTTCTGAAGCTTTCTTT.

The rearrangement uses TRBV30 and TRBJ1-2; maybe TRBD1 (5 bases). Trimming shortened V by 1 base and J by 5 bases, and 14 bases separated the two germline ends. Germline lookup yields CDR1 GTSNPN and CDR2 SVGIG (reference sequence). The CDR3 contains 14 residues. Here the CDR3 DNA reads TGTGCCTGGAGTGGAGAGGGGCGGAGGTATGGCTACACCTTC. Its translation is CAWSGEGRRYGYTF.

The V call is TRBV7-2, the J call TRBJ2-2, with D possibly matching TRBD2 (6 bases). The germline V gene encodes CDR1 SGHTA and CDR2 FQGNSA. Trimming removed 2 bases from V and 5 bases from J, with 12 bases in between. This CDR3 is built from 15 residues. The CDR3 bases are TGTGCCAGCAGCTTATCTCGGGGGTTAACCGGGGAGCTGTTTTTT. It codes for CASSLSRGLTGELFF.

J is TRBJ2-3 and V is TRBV13; weak D call: TRBD1 (5 bases). The CDR3 runs to 15 residues. V was trimmed by 6 bases and J by 3 bases, leaving 16 bases between them. Germline V gene sequence: CDR1 PRHDT, CDR2 FYEKMQ (reference sequence). The CDR3 reads CASSLPLSGTDTQYF. Written as DNA, the CDR3 is TGTGCCAGCAGTTTGCCCTTATCAGGGACAGATACGCAGTATTTT.

The chain has TRBV29-1 and TRBJ2-1; D perhaps matches TRBD2 (5 bases). The germline V gene has CDR1 SQVTM and CDR2 ANQGSEA. The CDR3 has 11 residues. Trimming cost V 8 bases and J 6 bases, with 11 bases left between them. CDR3 amino acids: CSSAEGNEQFF. DNA of the CDR3: TGCAGCTCCGCTGAGGGCAATGAGCAGTTCTTC.

This clone was found a few times. J is TRBJ2-7 and V is TRBV6-6; 7 bases align to TRBD1. Germline V lookup: CDR1 MNHNY, CDR2 SVGAGI (reference sequence). The ends lost 5 bases at V and 1 base at J; junction bases unmatched: 5. CDR3 length: 14 amino acids. DNA of the CDR3: TGTGCCAGCAGTCCTTCGACAGGGTCCTACGAGCAGTACTTC. Residues: CASSPSTGSYEQYF.

V usage is TRBV4-1 and J usage is TRBJ1-6; the D is unclear. V lost 4 bases to trimming and J lost 5 bases, with 12 bases between them. This CDR3 comprises 15 residues. Germline CDR1 MGHRA, CDR2 YSYEKL. CDR3: CASSPIPGHNSPLHF. The CDR3 nucleotides are TGCGCCAGCAGCCCAATCCCTGGACATAATTCACCCCTCCACTTT.

The J gene is TRBJ2-7, the V gene TRBV5-6; a weak D match, TRBD1 (5 bases). Germline CDR1 is SGHDT and CDR2 is YYEEEE. The CDR3 has 18 amino acids. V lost 1 base and J lost 1, with 21 bases in between. The CDR3 here is CASSLWSRVHRYSYEQYF. CDR3 bases: TGTGCCAGCAGCTTGTGGAGCAGGGTGCACCGCTATTCCTACGAGCAGTACTTC. The whole variable domain, filled in from reference TRBV5-6 and TRBJ2-7, reads DAGVTQSPTHLIKTRGQQVTLRCSPKSGHDTVSWYQQALGQGPQFIFQYYEEEERQRGNFPDRFSGHQFPNYSSELNVNALLLGDSALYLCASSLWSRVHRYSYEQYFGPGTRLTVT.

The chain couples TRBV28 to TRBJ2-1; TRBD2 matches 8 bases. The V and J ends lost 1 base and 7 bases, in that order; junction bases with no gene match: 15. The germline gives CDR1 MDHEN, CDR2 SYDVKM. This CDR3 has 18 amino acids. DNA of the CDR3: TGTGCCAGCAGTTTATCACCGGGACTAGGTAGCGTAGAGAATGAGCAGTTCTTC. It encodes CASSLSPGLGSVENEQFF.

The chain joins TRBV7-3 to TRBJ1-6, with a weak D call TRBD1 (6 bases). Trimming removed 1 base from V and 7 bases from J, with 14 bases in between. The CDR3 contains 16 residues. Germline V gene lookup returns CDR1 SGHTA and CDR2 FQGTGA. The CDR3 DNA reads TGTGCCAGCAGCTTAAGGGGGCAAGGTGCGAATTCACCCCTCCACTTT. This encodes CASSLRGQGANSPLHF.

The V call is TRBV30, the J call TRBJ1-3; D uncertain. This CDR3 is 14 amino acids long. CDR1 GTSNPN and CDR2 SVGIG come from the germline V gene (reference sequence). The ends were cut back, 2 bases at V and 4 bases at J, with 12 bases in the middle. CDR3 DNA sequence: TGTGCCTGGAGTCTCCAGATCGGAGGAAACACCATATATTTT. This sequence encodes CAWSLQIGGNTIYF.

This rearrangement joins TRBV19 to TRBJ1-1; D remains ambiguous. The length of the CDR3 is 13 residues. CDR1 and CDR2 (germline): LNHDA, SQIVND (reference sequence). V was cut by 6 bases and J by 10 bases, with 18 bases left in between. The CDR3, as DNA: TGTGCCAGTAGCCCCCTCGACGGCCGGTCAGCTTTCTTT. Its translation is CASSPLDGRSAFF.

This clone was counted only a few times. The germline gene is not matched at one end of the junction; a read error may be the cause. V and J are TRBV29-1 and TRBJ2-5; 10 bases are shared with TRBD1. CDR1 is SQVTM, CDR2 ANQGSEA, per germline. The CDR3 contains 14 residues. CDR3: CGVPTGGQQETQYF. Written as DNA, the CDR3 is TGCGGCGTACCGACAGGGGGCCAGCAAGAGACCCAGTACTTC. Supplemented by reference TRBV29-1 and TRBJ2-5, the full variable domain reads SAVISQKPSRDICQRGTSLTIQCQVDSQVTMMFWYRQQPGQSLTLIATANQGSEATYESGFVIDKFPISRPNLTFSTLTVSNMSPEDSSIYLCGVPTGGQQETQYFGPGTRLLVL.

The rearrangement uses TRBV30 and TRBJ1-6; D unresolved. CDR1 GTSNPN and CDR2 SVGIG come from the germline V gene (reference sequence). The CDR3 consists of 13 residues. Trimming stripped 1 base from V and 3 bases from J, with 4 bases between. Here the CDR3 reads CAWSGGYNSPLHF. The CDR3 DNA sequence: TGTGCCTGGAGTGGCGGCTATAATTCACCCCTCCACTTT.

This sequence joins TRBV30 and TRBJ2-3; D tentatively fits TRBD1 or TRBD2 (5 bases each). Trimming left V 7 bases short and J 6 bases short, with 23 bases between. Germline CDR1 and CDR2: GTSNPN and SVGIG (reference sequence). The CDR3 has 15 amino acids. This CDR3 reads CALSTGGPLGDTQYF. For the CDR3, the DNA is TGTGCCTTAAGTACAGGAGGCCCCCTAGGGGATACGCAGTATTTT.